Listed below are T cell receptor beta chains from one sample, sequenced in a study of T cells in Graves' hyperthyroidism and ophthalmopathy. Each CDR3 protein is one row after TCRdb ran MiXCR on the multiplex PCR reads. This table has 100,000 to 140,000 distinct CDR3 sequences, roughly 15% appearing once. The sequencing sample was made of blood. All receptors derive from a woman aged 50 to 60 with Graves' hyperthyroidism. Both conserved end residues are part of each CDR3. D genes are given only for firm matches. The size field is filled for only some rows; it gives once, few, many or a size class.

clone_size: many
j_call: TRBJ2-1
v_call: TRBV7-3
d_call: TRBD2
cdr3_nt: TGTGCCAGCAGCTTAATGTACGCGGGAGCTAGCAATGAGCAGTTCTTC
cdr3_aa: CASSLMYAGASNEQFF

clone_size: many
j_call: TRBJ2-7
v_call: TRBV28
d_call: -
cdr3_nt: TGTGCCAGCCTAGATCGAGGGACCCCCGCGACCTACGAGCAGTACTTC
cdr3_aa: CASLDRGTPATYEQYF

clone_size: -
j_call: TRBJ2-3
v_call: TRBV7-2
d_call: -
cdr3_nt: TGTGCCAGCAGCCAGAAGGACGGGAGTAGAGATACGCAGTATTTT
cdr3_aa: CASSQKDGSRDTQYF

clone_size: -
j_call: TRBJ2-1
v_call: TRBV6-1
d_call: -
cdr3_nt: TGTGCCAGCAGCGTGACGGGGGTTGGGGGAGATGAGCAGTTCTTC
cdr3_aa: CASSVTGVGGDEQFF

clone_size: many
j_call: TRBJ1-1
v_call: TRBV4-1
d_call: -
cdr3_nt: TGCGCCAGCAGCCAAGCCGTCGGTGAAGCTTTCTTT
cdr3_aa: CASSQAVGEAFF

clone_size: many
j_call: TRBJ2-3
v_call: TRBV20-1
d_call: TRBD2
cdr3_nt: TGCAGTGCACCGAAACTAGCGAGCACAGATACGCAGTATTTT
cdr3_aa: CSAPKLASTDTQYF

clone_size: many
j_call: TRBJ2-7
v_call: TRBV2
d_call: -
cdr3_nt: TGTGCCAGCATGGTGTCCTACGAGCAGTACTTC
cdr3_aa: CASMVSYEQYF

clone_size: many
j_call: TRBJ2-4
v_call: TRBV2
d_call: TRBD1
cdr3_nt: TGTGCCACCTACAGGGGGAACATTCAGTACTTC
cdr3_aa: CATYRGNIQYF

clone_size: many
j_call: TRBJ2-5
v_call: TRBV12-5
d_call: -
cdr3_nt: TGTGCTAGTGGTTTGGGGTCCAGCGAGACCCAGTACTTC
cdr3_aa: CASGLGSSETQYF

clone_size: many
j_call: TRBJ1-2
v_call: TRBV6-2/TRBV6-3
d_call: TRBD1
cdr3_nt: TGTGCCAGCACTGACAGGGGGATCTATGGCTACACCTTC
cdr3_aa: CASTDRGIYGYTF

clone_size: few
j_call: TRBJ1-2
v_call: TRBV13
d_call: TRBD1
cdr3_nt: TGTGCCAGCAGCTTAGGCAGCCACCGGGACAGAGATGGCTACACCTTC
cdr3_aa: CASSLGSHRDRDGYTF

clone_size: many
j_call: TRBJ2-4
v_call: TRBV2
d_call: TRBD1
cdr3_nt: TGTGCCAGCAGCTCCGGGACAGGGGGCTCCAACATTCAGTACTTC
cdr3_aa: CASSSGTGGSNIQYF

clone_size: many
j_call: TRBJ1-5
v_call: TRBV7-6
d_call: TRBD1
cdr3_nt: TGTGCCAGCAGCTCGAAATTAGGACAGGGGAATGATAGCAATCAGCCCCAGCATTTT
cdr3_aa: CASSSKLGQGNDSNQPQHF

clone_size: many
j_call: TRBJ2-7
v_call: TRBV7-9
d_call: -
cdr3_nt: TGTGCCAGCAGCTTAGAGGTCCGCGAGCAGTACTTC
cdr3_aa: CASSLEVREQYF

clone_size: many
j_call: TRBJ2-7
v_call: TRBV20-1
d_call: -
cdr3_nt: TGCAGTGCTACCGGGCAGATGACCTACGAGCAGTACTTC
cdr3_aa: CSATGQMTYEQYF

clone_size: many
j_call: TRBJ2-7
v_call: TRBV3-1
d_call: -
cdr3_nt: TGTGCCAGCAGCCAAGGAAATGGCGAGCAGTACTTC
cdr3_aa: CASSQGNGEQYF

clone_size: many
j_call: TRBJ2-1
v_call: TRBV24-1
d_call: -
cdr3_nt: TGTGCCACCAGTCGCCCAGGCTCCTACAATGAGCAGTTCTTC
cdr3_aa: CATSRPGSYNEQFF

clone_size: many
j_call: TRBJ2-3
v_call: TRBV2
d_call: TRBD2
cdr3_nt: TGTGCCAGCAGGAAACTAGCGGGAGTAATAGATACGCAGTATTTT
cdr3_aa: CASRKLAGVIDTQYF

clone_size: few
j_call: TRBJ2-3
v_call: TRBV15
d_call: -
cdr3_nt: TGTGCCACCAGCAGAGGCGGGGGCCCTACGCAGTATTTT
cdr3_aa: CATSRGGGPTQYF

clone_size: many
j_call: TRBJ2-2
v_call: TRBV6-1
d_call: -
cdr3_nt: TGTGCCAGCAGTGAACCAGGGCGACCGGAGCTGTTTTTT
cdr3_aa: CASSEPGRPELFF

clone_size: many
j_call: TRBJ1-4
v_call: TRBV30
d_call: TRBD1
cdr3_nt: TGTGCCTGGGACAGGGGACTTGAAAAACTGTTTTTT
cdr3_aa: CAWDRGLEKLFF

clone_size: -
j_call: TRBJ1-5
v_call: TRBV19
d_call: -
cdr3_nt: TGTGCCAGTAGGCCCTCCCGGGCTAAAAACCTCAGGGAGCCCCAGCATTTT
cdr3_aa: CASRPSRAKNLREPQHF

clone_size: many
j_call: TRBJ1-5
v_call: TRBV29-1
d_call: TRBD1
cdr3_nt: TGCAGCGCCCGACAGGGAGAACAGCCCCAGCATTTT
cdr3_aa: CSARQGEQPQHF

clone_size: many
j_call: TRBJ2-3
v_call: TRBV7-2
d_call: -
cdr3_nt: TGTGCCAGCAGCTTAGTTGGCACCAGCACAGATACGCAGTATTTT
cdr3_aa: CASSLVGTSTDTQYF

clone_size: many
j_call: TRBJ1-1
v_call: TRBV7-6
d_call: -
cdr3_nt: TGTGCCAGCAGCCACAACGCAGTGACTGAAGCTTTCTTT
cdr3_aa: CASSHNAVTEAFF

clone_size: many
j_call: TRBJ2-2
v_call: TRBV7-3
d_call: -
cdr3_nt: TGTGCCAGCAGCTTAAGCCCCGGGGCAATCGCCGGGGAGCTGTTTTTT
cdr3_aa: CASSLSPGAIAGELFF

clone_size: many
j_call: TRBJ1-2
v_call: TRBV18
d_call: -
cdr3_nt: TGTGCCAGCTCACCGCTTGGGCAGGAGGATGGCTACACCTTC
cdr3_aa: CASSPLGQEDGYTF

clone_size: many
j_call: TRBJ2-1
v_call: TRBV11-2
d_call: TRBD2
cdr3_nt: TGTGCCAGCAGCTTAGATCATCTCCCAGCGGGAGGGGGATACAATGAGCAGTTCTTC
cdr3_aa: CASSLDHLPAGGGYNEQFF

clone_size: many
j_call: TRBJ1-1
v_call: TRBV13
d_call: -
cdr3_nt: TGTGCCAGCAGCTTTTGGGGAGACCAGATAATTTTGAACACTGAAGCTTTCTTT
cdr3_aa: CASSFWGDQIILNTEAFF

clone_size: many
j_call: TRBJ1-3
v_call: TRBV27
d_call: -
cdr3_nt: TGTGCCAGCAGGGGGGGAAATGGAAACACCATATATTTT
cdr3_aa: CASRGGNGNTIYF

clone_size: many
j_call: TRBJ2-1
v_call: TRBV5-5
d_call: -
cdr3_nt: TGTGCCAGCAGCTTGGGGGGGGTTCGCTCCTACAATGAGCAGTTCTTC
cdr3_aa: CASSLGGVRSYNEQFF

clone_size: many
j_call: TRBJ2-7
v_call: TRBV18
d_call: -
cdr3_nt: TGTGCCAGCTCACCATTTTCAGGGGAAAACGAGCAGTACTTC
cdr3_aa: CASSPFSGENEQYF

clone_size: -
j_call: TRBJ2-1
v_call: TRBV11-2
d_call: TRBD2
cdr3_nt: TGTGCCAGCAGCCCGCTAAGGGGCGGGAGGATCAATGAGCAGTTCTTC
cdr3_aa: CASSPLRGGRINEQFF

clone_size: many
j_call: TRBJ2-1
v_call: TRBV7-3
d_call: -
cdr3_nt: TGTGCCAGCAGCTTCCAAGACAGGTCTAATGAGCAGTTCTTC
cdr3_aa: CASSFQDRSNEQFF

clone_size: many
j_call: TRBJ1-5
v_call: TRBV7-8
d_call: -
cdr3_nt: TGTGCCAGCAGCTTAGAGGGGATCAGGAGCGGCAATCAGCCCCAGCATTTT
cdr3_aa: CASSLEGIRSGNQPQHF

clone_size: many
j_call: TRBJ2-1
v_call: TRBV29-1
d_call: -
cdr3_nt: TGCAGCGGACGCAGGGTCAATGAGCAGTTCTTC
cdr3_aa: CSGRRVNEQFF

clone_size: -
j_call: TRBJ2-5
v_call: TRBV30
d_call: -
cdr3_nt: TGTGCCTGGAAGTATTCTACAATCCAAGAGACCCAGTACTTC
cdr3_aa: CAWKYSTIQETQYF

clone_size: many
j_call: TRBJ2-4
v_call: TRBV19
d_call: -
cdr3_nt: TGTGCCAGTAGTACCGACCCCGCGGGCCGGGACATTCAGTACTTC
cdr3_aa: CASSTDPAGRDIQYF

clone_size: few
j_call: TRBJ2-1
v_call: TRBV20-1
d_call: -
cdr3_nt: TGCAGTGCTAGCTTATCCAGAGGAGGCTCCTACAATGAGCAGTTCTTC
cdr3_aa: CSASLSRGGSYNEQFF

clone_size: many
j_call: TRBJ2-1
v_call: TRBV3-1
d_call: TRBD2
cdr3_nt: TGTGCCAGCAGCCCGGGACTAGCGGGAGTCAATGAGCAGTTCTTC
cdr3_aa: CASSPGLAGVNEQFF

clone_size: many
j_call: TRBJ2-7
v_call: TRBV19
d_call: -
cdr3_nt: TGTGCCAGTAGTGGAAGGACTAGGGGGGAGCAGTACTTC
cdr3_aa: CASSGRTRGEQYF

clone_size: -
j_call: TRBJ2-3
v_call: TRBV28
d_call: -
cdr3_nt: TGTGCCAGCGTGGGGGGCGGAAAAGGGACAGATACGCAGTATTTT
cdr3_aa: CASVGGGKGTDTQYF

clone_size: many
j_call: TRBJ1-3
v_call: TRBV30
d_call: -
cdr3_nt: TGTGCCTGGGACCCCTGGGCAACTGGAAACACCATATATTTT
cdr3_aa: CAWDPWATGNTIYF

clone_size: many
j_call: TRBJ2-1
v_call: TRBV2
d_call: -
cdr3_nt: TGTGCCAGCAGCCGGGACTCAGTCCGTAATGAGCAGTTCTTC
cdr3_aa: CASSRDSVRNEQFF

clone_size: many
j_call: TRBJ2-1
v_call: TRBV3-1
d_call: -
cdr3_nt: TGTGCCAGCAGCCCCCGAACTAGCCCTTGGGATGAGCAGTTCTTC
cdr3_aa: CASSPRTSPWDEQFF

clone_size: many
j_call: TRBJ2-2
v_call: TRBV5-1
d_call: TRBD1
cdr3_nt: TGCGCCAGCACCTCGACAGGGGCGCTCACCGGGGAGCTGTTTTTT
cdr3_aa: CASTSTGALTGELFF

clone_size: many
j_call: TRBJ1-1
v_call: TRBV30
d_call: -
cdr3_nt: TGTGCCTGGAGTTCGGGTGGTCTCAACACTGAAGCTTTCTTT
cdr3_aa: CAWSSGGLNTEAFF